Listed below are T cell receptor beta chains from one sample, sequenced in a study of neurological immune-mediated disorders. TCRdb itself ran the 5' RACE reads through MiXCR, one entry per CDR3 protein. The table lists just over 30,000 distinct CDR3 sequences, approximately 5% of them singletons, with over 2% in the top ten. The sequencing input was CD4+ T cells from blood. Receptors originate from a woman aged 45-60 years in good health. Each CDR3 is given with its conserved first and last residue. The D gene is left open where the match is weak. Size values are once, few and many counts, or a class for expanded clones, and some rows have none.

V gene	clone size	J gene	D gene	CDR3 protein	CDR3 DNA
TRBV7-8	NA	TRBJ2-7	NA	CASSLTFDLYEQYF	TGTGCCAGCAGCTTGACCTTCGACCTCTACGAGCAGTACTTC
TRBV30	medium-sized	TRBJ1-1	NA	CAWSADRRTEAFF	TGTGCCTGGAGTGCTGACCGGCGGACTGAAGCTTTCTTT
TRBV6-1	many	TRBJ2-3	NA	CASSPSPGYTQYF	TGTGCCAGCAGCCCCAGCCCCGGGTATACGCAGTATTTT
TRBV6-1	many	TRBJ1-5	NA	CASSGRGFQPQHF	TGTGCCAGCAGTGGTAGGGGATTTCAGCCCCAGCATTTT
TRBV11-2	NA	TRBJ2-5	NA	CASSDRLVQETQYF	TGTGCCAGCAGCGACCGACTAGTCCAAGAGACCCAGTACTTC
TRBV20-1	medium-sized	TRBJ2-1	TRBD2	CSAPSGDINEQFF	TGCAGTGCTCCTAGCGGGGATATCAATGAGCAGTTCTTC
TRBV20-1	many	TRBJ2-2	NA	CSARVGGSANTGELFF	TGCAGTGCTAGAGTTGGGGGATCCGCGAACACCGGGGAGCTGTTTTTT
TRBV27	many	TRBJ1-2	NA	CASSSRDAGSFGYTF	TGTGCCAGCAGTTCCCGGGACGCCGGCAGTTTTGGCTACACCTTC
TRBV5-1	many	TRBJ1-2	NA	CASSLLGVGGYTF	TGCGCCAGCAGCTTACTAGGGGTCGGCGGCTACACCTTC
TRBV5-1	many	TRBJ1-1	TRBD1	CASSSGTGGRSSTEAFF	TGCGCCAGCAGTTCCGGGACAGGGGGGCGTTCGAGTACTGAAGCTTTCTTT
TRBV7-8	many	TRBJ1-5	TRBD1	CASSTGTGYQPQHF	TGTGCCAGCAGCACCGGGACAGGATATCAGCCCCAGCATTTT
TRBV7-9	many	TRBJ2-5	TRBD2	CASSGGLAGETQYF	TGTGCCAGCAGCGGCGGACTAGCGGGGGAGACCCAGTACTTC
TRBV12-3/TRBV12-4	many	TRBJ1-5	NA	CASMGGFNQPQHF	TGTGCCAGCATGGGGGGGTTCAATCAGCCCCAGCATTTT
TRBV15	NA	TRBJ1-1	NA	CATSRPTGFTEAFF	TGTGCCACCAGCAGACCTACAGGTTTTACTGAAGCTTTCTTT
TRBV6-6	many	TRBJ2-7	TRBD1	CASSATGTATYEQYF	TGTGCCAGCAGTGCAACCGGGACAGCTACCTACGAGCAGTACTTC
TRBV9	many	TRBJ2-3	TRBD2	CASSVAGEGRTDTQYF	TGTGCCAGCAGCGTAGCGGGGGAGGGCCGGACAGATACGCAGTATTTT
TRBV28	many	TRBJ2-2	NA	CASSLGQGNTGELFF	TGTGCCAGCAGTTTAGGCCAGGGGAACACCGGGGAGCTGTTTTTT
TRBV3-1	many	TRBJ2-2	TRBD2	CASSFRGGTGELFF	TGTGCCAGCAGCTTTCGGGGGGGCACCGGGGAGCTGTTTTTT
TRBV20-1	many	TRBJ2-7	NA	CSAPTAWSEQYF	TGCAGTGCCCCCACCGCTTGGAGCGAGCAGTACTTC
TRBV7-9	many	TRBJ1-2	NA	CAGSLRSGYTF	TGTGCCGGCAGCCTAAGGAGTGGCTACACCTTC
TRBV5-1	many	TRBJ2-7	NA	CASSYDRYEQYF	TGCGCCAGCAGCTACGACAGGTACGAGCAGTACTTC
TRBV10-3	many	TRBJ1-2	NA	CAISESSGTSMGTF	TGTGCCATCAGCGAAAGTTCCGGGACCTCAATGGGCACCTTC
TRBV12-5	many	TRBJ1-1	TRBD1	CASGSEGAGGAFF	TGTGCTAGTGGTTCAGAGGGGGCCGGCGGAGCTTTCTTT
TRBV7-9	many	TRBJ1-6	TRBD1	CASRKTGDSPLHF	TGTGCCAGCAGGAAAACAGGGGATTCACCCCTCCACTTT
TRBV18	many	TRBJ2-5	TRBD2	CASSPRAGGPSGETQYF	TGTGCCAGCTCACCACGAGCGGGAGGGCCCTCGGGAGAGACCCAGTACTTC
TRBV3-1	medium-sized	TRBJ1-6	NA	CASSQEAGRYSPLHF	TGTGCCAGCAGCCAAGAGGCGGGGAGGTATTCACCCCTCCACTTT
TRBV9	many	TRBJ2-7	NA	CASSVGTEVEQYF	TGTGCCAGCAGCGTAGGCACAGAAGTCGAGCAGTACTTC
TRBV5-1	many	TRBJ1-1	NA	CASSLETMVNTEAFF	TGCGCCAGCAGCTTGGAAACGATGGTGAACACTGAAGCTTTCTTT
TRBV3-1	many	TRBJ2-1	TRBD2	CASSQTTGLAGNEQFF	TGTGCCAGCAGCCAAACCACCGGACTAGCAGGCAATGAGCAGTTCTTC
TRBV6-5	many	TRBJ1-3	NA	CASSFGTYNTIYF	TGTGCCAGCAGTTTCGGGACTTACAACACCATATATTTT
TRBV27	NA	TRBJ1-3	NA	CASSLRTGSSGNTIYF	TGTGCCAGCAGTTTAAGGACGGGGAGCTCTGGAAACACCATATATTTT
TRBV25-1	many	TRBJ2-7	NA	CASPLYEQYF	TGTGCCAGTCCACTCTACGAGCAGTACTTC